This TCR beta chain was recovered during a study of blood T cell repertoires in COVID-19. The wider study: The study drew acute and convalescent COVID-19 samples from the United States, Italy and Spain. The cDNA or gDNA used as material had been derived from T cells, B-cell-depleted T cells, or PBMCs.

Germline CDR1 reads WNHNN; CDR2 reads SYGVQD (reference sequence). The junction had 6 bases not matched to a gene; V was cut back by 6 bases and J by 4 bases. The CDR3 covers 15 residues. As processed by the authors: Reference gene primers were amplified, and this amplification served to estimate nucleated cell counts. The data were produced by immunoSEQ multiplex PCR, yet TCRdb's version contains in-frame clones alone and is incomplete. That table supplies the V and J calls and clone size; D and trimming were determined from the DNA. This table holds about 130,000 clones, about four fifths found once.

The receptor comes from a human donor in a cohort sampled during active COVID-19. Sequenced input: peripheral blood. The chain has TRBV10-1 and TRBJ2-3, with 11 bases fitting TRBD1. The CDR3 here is CASSPDRGLSDTQYF. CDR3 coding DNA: TGCGCCAGCAGCCCGGACAGGGGGCTTTCAGATACGCAGTATTTT.